Listed here are 2 T cell receptor beta chains from one sample, sequenced in a study of Graves' ophthalmopathy and Graves' hyperthyroidism (dated by TCRdb to 2016 to 2018). Sequencing instrument: Illumina HiSeq 2000. For repertoire sequencing, TCR beta CDR3 regions were amplified from RNA transcripts. The first round was an RT-PCR using HTBI primers with the Qiagen OneStep RT-PCR kit, and this first round was followed by a second-round multiplex PCR, then size selection and purification. Using fastp trimming at Q25 and MiXCR clonotype assembly, TCRdb reanalyzed the public sequencing data and kept in-frame beta chains. Under each unique CDR3 protein, matching rows form one entry showing the most common genes and DNA. The sample table lists 450,000 to 600,000 distinct CDR3 sequences, 35% to 40% of them with a count of one. Clones ranked in the top ten supply roughly 4% of the sample. The sequenced material came from peripheral blood or thyroid tissue (not recorded which). Every receptor here comes from an adult man with Graves' hyperthyroidism.

This clonotype was detected many times. The V and J genes are TRBV6-5 and TRBJ1-6, with 7 bases fitting TRBD1. V gave up 6 bases and J gave up 7 bases; unmatched junction bases: 9. The germline gives CDR1 MNHEY, CDR2 SVGAGI. The CDR3 loop spans 15 amino acids. The CDR3 here is CASRPPGTANSPLHF. The CDR3 nucleotides read TGTGCCAGCAGACCACCCGGGACAGCGAATTCACCCCTCCACTTT.

This clonotype came up many times. The CDR3 region has the DNA TGTGCCAGCAGCGGACGGACGGGGAACACTGAAGCTTTCTTT. Translation: CASSGRTGNTEAFF. The chain couples TRBV7-2 to TRBJ1-1; unclear D gene. Germline CDR1 reads SGHTA; CDR2 reads FQGNSA. V lost 5 bases to trimming and J lost 1 base, with 11 bases between them. The CDR3 totals 14 residues.